Listed here are 25 T cell receptor beta chains from one sample, sequenced in a study of T cell clones after liver transplantation. The table came from immunoSEQ multiplex PCR; TCRdb's copy has only in-frame clones and leaves some out. The sample has 45,000 to 55,000 clones, roughly 80% seen once. The specimen comprised CD4+ T cells from blood, sampled before liver transplant. Receptor source: a human donor who received a liver transplant.

This chain links TRBV18 with TRBJ2-5; 10 nucleotides line up with TRBD2. Germline V CDR1 and CDR2: KGHSH, LQKENI. V trimming: 3 bases; J trimming: 3 bases; junction bases outside the gene matches: 4. This CDR3 has 15 residues. The CDR3 reads CASSPGLASEETQYF. The DNA for the CDR3 is TGTGCCAGCTCACCGGGACTAGCGTCTGAAGAGACCCAGTACTTC.

This clone came up once. The DNA of the CDR3 is TGCGCCAGCAGCTTGGACCCAGGGGGCGGACAGCCCCAGCATTTT. Amino acids: CASSLDPGGGQPQHF. The rearrangement links TRBV5-1 to TRBJ1-5; 8 bases match TRBD1. V shed 0 bases and J 7 bases; nucleotides not matched to a gene: 6. Germline CDR1 reads SGHRS; CDR2 reads YFSETQ. The CDR3 is 15 residues long. Full variable domain (rest looked up from reference TRBV5-1 and TRBJ1-5): KAGVTQTPRYLIKTRGQQVTLSCSPISGHRSVSWYQQTPGQGLQFLFEYFSETQRNKGNFPGRFSGRQFSNSRSEMNVSTLELGDSALYLCASSLDPGGGQPQHFGDGTRLSIL.

The gene calls are TRBV4-1 and TRBJ1-6, with D uncertain. The germline V and J ends were trimmed by 0 bases and 8 bases, with 11 bases remaining between them. Germline V gene lookup returns CDR1 MGHRA and CDR2 YSYEKL. The CDR3 sequence is 15 residues long. The CDR3: CASSQDSGRDSPLHF. The CDR3 bases are TGCGCCAGCAGCCAAGACTCGGGTCGAGATTCACCCCTCCACTTT.

The chain couples TRBV5-6 to TRBJ1-2; D remains unclear. This CDR3 has 17 residues. Germline lookup yields CDR1 SGHDT and CDR2 YYEEEE. The germline V and J ends were trimmed by 0 bases and 4 bases, with 19 bases remaining between them. CDR3 DNA sequence: TGTGCCAGCAGCTTGGAAACTGGACCTGATCTTGGCTATGGCTACACCTTC. It encodes CASSLETGPDLGYGYTF.

V usage is TRBV28 and J usage is TRBJ1-1, with 7 bases fitting TRBD1. The V and J ends lost 0 bases and 5 bases, in that order; junction bases with no gene match: 3. CDR1 and CDR2 from the germline V gene are MDHEN and SYDVKM. The CDR3 has 14 amino acids. In DNA, the CDR3 is TGTGCCAGCAGTTTATGGACAGGGTTGACTGAAGCTTTCTTT. Its protein product is CASSLWTGLTEAFF.

This rearrangement joins TRBV27 to TRBJ1-1; a possible D gene is TRBD1 (5 bases). With 1 base removed from V and 7 bases from J, the gap between germline ends came to 10 bases. The germline V gene encodes CDR1 MNHEY and CDR2 SMNVEV (reference sequence). The CDR3 contains 13 residues. The CDR3 protein is CASSLLGRSEAFF. In DNA, the CDR3 is TGTGCCAGCAGTTTATTGGGGCGTAGTGAAGCTTTCTTT.

This chain joins TRBV5-4 and TRBJ2-7, with 10 bases lining up with TRBD1. The V segment lost 4 bases and the J segment 9 bases; nucleotides outside the gene matches: 13. In germline, CDR1 is SGHNT, CDR2 YYREEE (reference sequence). The length of the CDR3 is 15 residues. CDR3 sequence: CASSISGTGALVQYF. CDR3 DNA sequence: TGTGCCAGCAGCATTTCCGGGACAGGGGCACTTGTGCAGTACTTC.

This chain connects TRBV6-1 to TRBJ1-5, with a weak D call TRBD1 (6 bases). The length of the CDR3 is 13 residues. Between the trimmed V and J ends, which lost 8 bases and 6 bases, there was a span of 14 bases. The germline CDR1 and CDR2 sequences are MNHNS and SASEGT. The CDR3 DNA reads TGTGCCAGCCTGAGGGGGGCGGGTCAGCCCCAGCATTTT. As protein: CASLRGAGQPQHF.

The chain links TRBV9 to TRBJ2-5; 7 positions agree with TRBD1. Germline V lookup: CDR1 SGDLS, CDR2 YYNGEE. V lost 3 bases and J lost 1; bases outside the gene matches: 3. There are 14 residues in the CDR3. CDR3 loop: CASSARTGQETQYF. The CDR3 DNA follows: TGTGCCAGCAGCGCCCGGACAGGCCAAGAGACCCAGTACTTC.

The chain recombines TRBV5-5 with TRBJ2-7; D perhaps matches TRBD1 (6 bases). The CDR3 loop spans 15 amino acids. Trimming shortened V by 4 bases and J by 1 base, and 15 bases separated the two germline ends. The germline V gene encodes CDR1 SGHKS and CDR2 YYEKEE (reference sequence). CDR3 sequence reads: CASSPPARGSYEQYF. CDR3 nucleotide sequence: TGTGCCAGCAGCCCCCCCGCGAGGGGGTCCTACGAGCAGTACTTC.

The V and J genes are TRBV19 and TRBJ2-7; 7 bases line up with TRBD2. Looked up from germline, CDR1 is LNHDA and CDR2 is SQIVND (reference sequence). The CDR3 consists of 15 residues. The V segment lost 3 bases and the J segment 0 bases; nucleotides outside the gene matches: 5. The chain's CDR3 is CASSIQRGPSYEQYF. As DNA, the CDR3 is TGTGCCAGTAGTATCCAGCGGGGCCCCTCCTACGAGCAGTACTTC.

V usage is TRBV6-6 and J usage is TRBJ2-5; a weak D match, TRBD2 (5 bases). CDR3 length equals 12 residues. Trimming left V 6 bases short and J 5 bases short, with 10 bases between. The germline gives CDR1 MNHNY, CDR2 SVGAGI (reference sequence). The CDR3: CASRNRGETQYF. CDR3 coding DNA: TGTGCCAGCAGAAATAGAGGGGAGACCCAGTACTTC.

The chain's CDR3 is CASRERSTQYF. The CDR3, as DNA: TGTGCCAGCAGAGAGAGGAGTACGCAGTACTTC. V usage is TRBV28 and J usage is TRBJ2-7, with unresolved D. Germline CDR1 reads MDHEN; CDR2 reads SYDVKM. Trimming stripped 6 bases from V and 9 bases from J, with 12 bases between. The CDR3 loop spans 11 amino acids.

The J gene is TRBJ2-1, the V gene TRBV9; 8 bases align to TRBD1. The CDR3 is 16 amino acids. V was pared by 0 bases and J by 4 bases, with 6 bases of the junction left unmatched. Germline CDR1 reads SGDLS; CDR2 reads YYNGEE. CDR3 residues: CASSVADRGGYNEQFF. The CDR3 region has the DNA TGTGCCAGCAGCGTAGCTGACAGGGGAGGATACAATGAGCAGTTCTTC.

J is TRBJ2-3 and V is TRBV19, with a possible D match to TRBD1 (6 bases). The germline V gene encodes CDR1 LNHDA and CDR2 SQIVND (reference sequence). This CDR3 has 15 amino acids. Trimming removed 3 bases at V and 6 bases at J, with 16 bases between. CDR3 DNA: TGTGCCAGTAGTATCGTCGTCGGACAGATGGATACGCAGTATTTT. This encodes CASSIVVGQMDTQYF. Full variable domain (rest looked up from reference TRBV19 and TRBJ2-3): DGGITQSPKYLFRKEGQNVTLSCEQNLNHDAMYWYRQDPGQGLRLIYYSQIVNDFQKGDIAEGYSVSREKKESFPLTVTSAQKNPTAFYLCASSIVVGQMDTQYFGPGTRLTVL.

The V gene is TRBV9, the J gene TRBJ2-1, with 9 nucleotides matching TRBD2. Germline V lookup: CDR1 SGDLS, CDR2 YYNGEE. V shed 4 bases and J 6 bases; nucleotides not matched to a gene: 11. The CDR3 sequence is 16 residues long. DNA of the CDR3: TGTGCCAGCAGCCCGCGGGGGGGCCGTGGCTCCAATGAGCAGTTCTTC. It encodes CASSPRGGRGSNEQFF.

The chain links TRBV7-9 to TRBJ2-3; 7 bases line up with TRBD2. J lost 3 bases, V lost 5 bases, and 8 bases had no gene match. The germline CDR1 and CDR2 sequences are SEHNR and FQNEAQ (reference sequence). The CDR3 contains 15 residues. CDR3 bases: TGTGCCAGCAGCCGTCAAGCGGGAAGAACAGATACGCAGTATTTT. It encodes CASSRQAGRTDTQYF.

This clone was found once. Other DNA sequences from this sample encode an identical CDR3 as well. The rearrangement links TRBV9 to TRBJ1-3; D call uncertain. Germline CDR1 and CDR2: SGDLS and YYNGEE. Trimming removed 0 bases at V and 4 bases at J, with 8 bases between. The CDR3 spans 14 residues. CDR3 nucleotides: TGTGCCAGCAGCGTAGTCGGTGACGGAAACACCATATATTTT. Translated: CASSVVGDGNTIYF.

The rearrangement links TRBV7-3 to TRBJ2-1, with D possibly being TRBD2 (5 bases). V was clipped by 4 bases and J by 6 bases, with 16 bases between them. CDR1 SGHTA and CDR2 FQGTGA come from the germline V gene. The CDR3 is 15 amino acids. The CDR3 loop reads CASSSDGGSRNEQFF. In DNA form, the CDR3 reads TGTGCCAGCAGCTCCGACGGCGGGTCGCGCAATGAGCAGTTCTTC.

The chain uses TRBV5-5 and TRBJ2-1; D might be TRBD2 (6 bases). V lost 1 base and J 7 bases, leaving 9 bases between the germline ends. CDR3 length: 13 residues. CDR1 and CDR2 (germline): SGHKS, YYEKEE (reference sequence). The CDR3 nucleotides read TGTGCCAGCAGCTTGCTAGCGCGGAATGAGCAGTTCTTC. It translates to CASSLLARNEQFF.

This chain uses TRBV7-2 with TRBJ2-7, with TRBD2 matching 8 bases. V lost 3 bases and J lost 2; bases outside the gene matches: 3. The CDR3 extends over 14 amino acids. Germline values: CDR1 SGHTA, CDR2 FQGNSA. The CDR3 DNA is TGTGCCAGCAGCTTCGGGACTAGGACCTACGAGCAGTACTTC. Residues: CASSFGTRTYEQYF.

The rearrangement uses TRBV11-3 and TRBJ1-3; D is ambiguous. This CDR3 spans 14 amino acids. Germline V gene sequence: CDR1 SGHNT, CDR2 YENEEA. V was shortened by 4 bases and J by 0 bases, with 7 bases between the two germline ends. Here the CDR3 reads CASSSARSGNTIYF. CDR3 sequence (DNA): TGTGCCAGCAGCTCAGCGCGCTCTGGAAACACCATATATTTT.

The chain carries TRBV6-1 and TRBJ2-4; 7 positions match TRBD1. V shed 3 bases and J 3 bases; nucleotides not matched to a gene: 5. Germline lookup yields CDR1 MNHNS and CDR2 SASEGT. This CDR3 has 15 residues. This chain's CDR3 is CASSDFRQGKNIQYF. The CDR3 nucleotides are TGTGCCAGCAGTGACTTTAGACAGGGCAAAAACATTCAGTACTTC.

The rearrangement links TRBV2 to TRBJ2-1, with 7 bases fitting TRBD2. Germline CDR1 reads SNHLY; CDR2 reads FYNNEI. This CDR3 contains 14 residues. After removal of 6 bases from V and 8 bases from J, the junction contained 10 bases not matched to a gene. The CDR3 here is CASRVGGAMDEQFF. Here the CDR3 DNA reads TGTGCCAGCAGGGTGGGAGGGGCAATGGATGAGCAGTTCTTC.

This clone was seen a handful of times. The rearrangement uses TRBV13 and TRBJ1-1, with no clear D. Germline V gives CDR1 PRHDT, CDR2 FYEKMQ (reference sequence). The CDR3 has 16 residues. The V gene lost 1 base and the J gene lost 6 bases, with 18 bases spanning the gap. The CDR3: CASSLASTSRRAEAFF. The CDR3 nucleotides read TGTGCCAGCAGCTTAGCCTCGACAAGCAGAAGGGCTGAAGCTTTCTTT.